This T cell receptor (beta chain) was documented in a study of blood T cell repertoires in COVID-19. The overall study: Samples taken during acute and convalescent COVID-19 were collected in the United States, Italy and Spain.

In the authors' methods: Using reference gene primer amplification, nucleated cell counts were estimated. Produced via immunoSEQ multiplex PCR; TCRdb's table is partial and in-frame only. The DNA gave D and trimming, while V, J and clone size come from that table. This table has fewer than 120,000 clones, around 90% appearing once. The germline gives CDR1 GTSNPN, CDR2 SVGIG (reference sequence). The CDR3 has 16 amino acids. Trimming shortened V by 0 bases and J by 4 bases, and 15 bases separated the two germline ends. This TCR was recovered from a human donor in a cohort sampled during active COVID-19. The sequenced sample consisted of peripheral blood. This chain connects TRBV30 to TRBJ2-2; TRBD2 is a possible D gene (7 bases). For the CDR3, the DNA is TGTGCCTGGAGTGTACGTCGGGGGGCGAGCACCGGGGAGCTGTTTTTT. This sequence encodes CAWSVRRGASTGELFF.